The entry below describes one T cell receptor beta chain. The CDR3 totals 14 residues. V lost 6 bases, J lost 4 bases, and 15 bases lay in between. Germline assignment: CDR1 MDHEN and CDR2 SYDVKM. Some clones are missing from TCRdb's copy, which holds only in-frame ones; the method was immunoSEQ multiplex PCR. This sample has about 370,000 clones, with more than 80% found just once. This entry belongs to a study of blood T cell repertoires in COVID-19. Overall study context: Nucleic acid was either cDNA or gDNA, and it came from T cells, B-cell-depleted T cells, or PBMCs.

This receptor was identified in a woman in her thirties with COVID-19, enrolled during active disease. The sequenced sample was peripheral blood. This sequence joins TRBV28 and TRBJ1-2; TRBD1 is a possible D gene (6 bases). The CDR3 reads CASSPTLDSYGYTF. CDR3 bases: TGTGCCAGCAGCCCTACCTTGGACAGCTATGGCTACACCTTC.